A selection of T cell receptor beta chains follows, all from one sample in a study of blood T cell repertoires in COVID-19. The data were produced by immunoSEQ multiplex PCR, yet TCRdb's version contains in-frame clones alone and is incomplete. This sample has roughly 340,000 clones, with approximately 87% found just once. The specimen was peripheral blood. These receptors came from a woman between 50 and 59 years old with COVID-19, enrolled during active disease. The CDR3 runs from the conserved cysteine through the conserved F or W. D genes are given only for firm matches. The size entry is marked missing in some rows and otherwise reads once, few, many or a size class.

DNA,CDR3,J,D,size,V
TGTGCCAGCAGTTGGGTTCCGGGACAGGCGCGACCAAGGCCCCAGCATTTT,CASSWVPGQARPRPQHF,TRBJ1-5,TRBD1,few,TRBV6-2/TRBV6-3
TGCAGCGGAGGATTCGCCCAAGAGACCCAGTACTTC,CSGGFAQETQYF,TRBJ2-5,NA,NA,TRBV29-1
TGTGCCAGCAGCAAAGCGCCTAGCGGGAGTTCCCCCTACGAGCAGTACTTC,CASSKAPSGSSPYEQYF,TRBJ2-7,NA,NA,TRBV21-1
TGTGCCAGCAGCACGATCAGGGGGCCCACTGAAGCTTTCTTT,CASSTIRGPTEAFF,TRBJ1-1,TRBD1,NA,TRBV7-2
TGTGCCAGCAGCTTCTTCACTAGCGGGAATTACGAGCAGTACTTC,CASSFFTSGNYEQYF,TRBJ2-7,TRBD2,NA,TRBV5-4
TGCAGCGTTCCACAGGGCTACGAGCAGTACTTC,CSVPQGYEQYF,TRBJ2-7,NA,NA,TRBV29-1
TGTGCCAGCAGAGCAGGTGTTTACGAGCAGTACTTC,CASRAGVYEQYF,TRBJ2-7,NA,NA,TRBV2
TGTGCCAGCAGCTGGTTTGGTAGCGGGAGAAGGGACAATGAGCAGTTCTTC,CASSWFGSGRRDNEQFF,TRBJ2-1,TRBD2,NA,TRBV7-9
TGTGCCAGCAGCGGGACAAAACCTAATGAAAAACTGTTTTTT,CASSGTKPNEKLFF,TRBJ1-4,NA,NA,TRBV3-1/TRBV3-2
TGCAGCGTTGATGGAGACAGGTGGGATACGCAGTATTTT,CSVDGDRWDTQYF,TRBJ2-3,NA,NA,TRBV29-1
TGTGCCAGCAGCCCAAGGACTAGCGGGAACACCGGGGAGCTGTTTTTT,CASSPRTSGNTGELFF,TRBJ2-2,TRBD2,NA,TRBV9
TGTGCCTGGAGCCTAGTGGGCCAGGGGTGGCGGGCTTTCTTT,CAWSLVGQGWRAFF,TRBJ1-1,NA,NA,TRBV30
TGCGCCAGCAGCCACGCCTTTACGGGTACCGCCTACGAGCAGTACTTC,CASSHAFTGTAYEQYF,TRBJ2-7,NA,once,TRBV4-1
TGTGCCAGTAGTTCGACCGGCGGCTATAGCAATCAGCCCCAGCATTTT,CASSSTGGYSNQPQHF,TRBJ1-5,NA,NA,TRBV19
TGCGCCAGCAGGGACAGGGTAGGCGGTGGTGTCACTGAAGCTTTCTTT,CASRDRVGGGVTEAFF,TRBJ1-1,TRBD1,NA,TRBV10-2
TGTGCCAGCAGCTCGTGGACTAAAGAGACCCAGTACTTC,CASSSWTKETQYF,TRBJ2-5,NA,NA,TRBV11-2
TGTGCCAGCAGCTTAGACAGCCGGGGTGGCTACACCTTC,CASSLDSRGGYTF,TRBJ1-2,NA,NA,TRBV11-2
TGTGCCAGCAGTGAAGAGGCGGGACTAGCGACCTACGAGCAGTACTTC,CASSEEAGLATYEQYF,TRBJ2-7,TRBD2,NA,TRBV6-1
TGTGCCAGCAGCCAGCTACTAGCGGCCTACGAGCAGTACTTC,CASSQLLAAYEQYF,TRBJ2-7,TRBD2,once,TRBV3-1/TRBV3-2
TGTGCCAGCAGCGGAACACTATCCGGAAACACCATATATTTT,CASSGTLSGNTIYF,TRBJ1-3,NA,NA,TRBV9
TGTGCCAGTAGTTTTAGGGGAAGTGGCTACACCTTC,CASSFRGSGYTF,TRBJ1-2,NA,NA,TRBV19
TGTGCCAGCAGCCCCCACCCCGGGAGCGGGAGGGCCAATGAGCAGTTCTTC,CASSPHPGSGRANEQFF,TRBJ2-1,TRBD2,NA,TRBV3-1/TRBV3-2
TGTGCCAGCAGCGGGGGCGGACCATTCACAGATACGCAGTATTTT,CASSGGGPFTDTQYF,TRBJ2-3,NA,few,TRBV21-1
TGTGCCAGCAGTTACCAGTATGAGCAGTTCTTC,CASSYQYEQFF,TRBJ2-1,NA,NA,TRBV6-5
TGTGCCAGCAACTCCAGGGGGGTGAACACTGAAGCTTTCTTT,CASNSRGVNTEAFF,TRBJ1-1,TRBD1,NA,TRBV6-5
TGTGCCAGCAGCTCAACCGGGACAGGGACCGGAGGGAGCAATCAGCCCCAGCATTTT,CASSSTGTGTGGSNQPQHF,TRBJ1-5,TRBD1,NA,TRBV5-8
TGTGCCAGCATCCCACGCGAAGGTAGCGGGGGTGGGGATACGCAGTATTTT,CASIPREGSGGGDTQYF,TRBJ2-3,TRBD2,NA,TRBV5-5
TGTGCCAGCAGTTTACCCGTAGAAGCTTTCTTT,CASSLPVEAFF,TRBJ1-1,NA,NA,TRBV27
TGTGCCAGCAGCAAGCCCACAGGGACACCTAGCACAGATACGCAGTATTTT,CASSKPTGTPSTDTQYF,TRBJ2-3,NA,NA,TRBV7-9
TGTGCCAGCAGCGTAGAGCCAGGGGGCTATTATGGCTACACCTTC,CASSVEPGGYYGYTF,TRBJ1-2,TRBD1,once,TRBV9
TGTGCCAGCAGCCCGAGGACTAGCGGGAGCACAGATACGCAGTATTTT,CASSPRTSGSTDTQYF,TRBJ2-3,TRBD2,NA,TRBV11-1
TGTGCCAGCAGCGTAGAGCTATTCTCCTACGAGCAGTACTTC,CASSVELFSYEQYF,TRBJ2-7,NA,NA,TRBV9
TGTGCCAGCAGTACCCAGGGGGCACCCTACAATGAGCAGTTCTTC,CASSTQGAPYNEQFF,TRBJ2-1,TRBD1,NA,TRBV28
TGTGCCAGCAGACCACCCGGGACTGCCTACAATGAGCAGTTCTTC,CASRPPGTAYNEQFF,TRBJ2-1,NA,NA,TRBV5-4
TGTGCCAAAAAAGGGGGGGAGGGCGGTTCACCCCTCCACTTT,CAKKGGEGGSPLHF,TRBJ1-6,NA,NA,TRBV6-5
TGTGCCAGCAGCTTATTCTACCGAGGCGAGCAGTACTTC,CASSLFYRGEQYF,TRBJ2-7,NA,NA,TRBV5-4
TGTGCCAGCAGCCAAGCGACTAGCGGGAGAGAGACCCAGTACTTC,CASSQATSGRETQYF,TRBJ2-5,TRBD2,once,TRBV16
TGTGCCAGCAGCCCAGATATTTTAGGGGCCAACGTCCTGACTTTC,CASSPDILGANVLTF,TRBJ2-6,NA,NA,TRBV3-1/TRBV3-2
TGCGCCAGCAGCTTGGACAAACCCGACAATGAGCAGTTCTTC,CASSLDKPDNEQFF,TRBJ2-1,NA,NA,TRBV5-1
TGTGCCAGCAGCCCGGACAGGGGGAGTAGCAACACCATATATTTT,CASSPDRGSSNTIYF,TRBJ1-3,TRBD1,NA,TRBV6-5
TGTGCCAGCAGTTACTCTCGGCAGGGGGAGGCAAAACTGTTTTTT,CASSYSRQGEAKLFF,TRBJ1-4,TRBD1,NA,TRBV6-5